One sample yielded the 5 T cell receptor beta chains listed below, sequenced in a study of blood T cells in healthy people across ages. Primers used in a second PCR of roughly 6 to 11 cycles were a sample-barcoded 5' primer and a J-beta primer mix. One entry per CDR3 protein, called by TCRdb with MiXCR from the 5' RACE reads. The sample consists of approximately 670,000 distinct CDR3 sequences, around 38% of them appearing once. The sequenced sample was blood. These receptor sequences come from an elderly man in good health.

In DNA form, the CDR3 reads TGTGCCAGCAGCTCTACCCCGGCCGCCCTGGCCCAGTACTTC. Translating gives CASSSTPAALAQYF. The chain links TRBV7-2 to TRBJ2-5; D is ambiguous. V was clipped by 4 bases and J by 9 bases, with 18 bases between them. CDR3 length: 14 residues. Germline CDR1 SGHTA, CDR2 FQGNSA. Complete variable domain (other parts from reference TRBV7-2 and TRBJ2-5): GAGVSQSPSNKVTEKGKDVELRCDPISGHTALYWYRQSLGQGLEFLIYFQGNSAPDKSGLPSDRFSAERTGGSVSTLTIQRTQQEDSAVYLCASSSTPAALAQYFGPGTRLLVL.

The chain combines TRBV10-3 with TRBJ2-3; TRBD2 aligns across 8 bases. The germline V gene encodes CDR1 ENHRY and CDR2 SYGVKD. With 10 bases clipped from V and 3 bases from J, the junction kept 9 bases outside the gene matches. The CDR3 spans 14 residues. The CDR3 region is CATHKREGTDTQYF. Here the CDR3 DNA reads TGTGCCACCCACAAACGGGAGGGAACAGATACGCAGTATTTT.

CDR3 in amino acids: CASSSRQGAGTQYF. The CDR3, as DNA: TGTGCCAGCAGCTCTAGACAGGGGGCGGGGACCCAGTACTTC. This chain uses TRBV11-2 with TRBJ2-7; 10 bases agree with TRBD1. Gene TRBJ2-5 matches the end of the DNA better, so the J call may be wrong. The CDR3 length is 14 residues. The germline V gene has CDR1 SGHAT and CDR2 FQNNGV.

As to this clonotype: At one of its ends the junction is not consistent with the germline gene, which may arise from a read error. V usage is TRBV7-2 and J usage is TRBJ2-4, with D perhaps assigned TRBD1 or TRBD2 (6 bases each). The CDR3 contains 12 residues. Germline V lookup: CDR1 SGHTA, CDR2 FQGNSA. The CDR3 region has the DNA TGCGCCAGCAGCCCCCACAGGGAGGATCAGTACTTC. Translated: CASSPHREDQYF.

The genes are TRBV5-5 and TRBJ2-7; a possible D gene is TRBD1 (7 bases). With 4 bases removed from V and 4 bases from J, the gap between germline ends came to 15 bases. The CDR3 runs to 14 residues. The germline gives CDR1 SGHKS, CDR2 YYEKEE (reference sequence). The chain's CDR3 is CASSLRGADYEQYF. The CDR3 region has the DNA TGTGCCAGCAGCCTCAGGGGGGCCGATTACGAGCAGTACTTC.